This T cell receptor (beta chain) comes out of a study of cytomegalovirus exposure and HLA in healthy donors (dated by TCRdb to 2017 to 2019). Looking at the study overall: In an earlier analysis of roughly 590 of the donors, around 290 Gb of sequence data and some 100 million unique TCR beta sequences from approximately 180 million T cells were reported. About 280 gigabases of sequencing data and approximately 92 million unique TCR sequences made up an early release that covered approximately 700 HLA-typed donors. Of the roughly 400 genotyped donors, approximately 83% fell in the genetic ancestry cluster associated with self-reported Caucasian donors. The study was designed to test whether signatures of past pathogen exposure could be identified by cataloging public T cell receptors. Using immunosequencing, the study profiled T cell repertoires from fewer than 850 subjects and related those repertoires to cytomegalovirus serostatus. In addition to the first cohort of 500 to 850 subjects, a separate validation cohort of about 120 different subjects was used. High-throughput TCR immunosequencing, statistical association of individual TCRs with disease status, and machine learning were combined to predict cytomegalovirus infection status. A later analysis re-analyzed previously published TCR beta repertoires from about 600 donors and added high-resolution HLA genotyping to study TCR occurrence patterns. In the later analysis, no new phenotypic data were used to find candidate immune exposures; instead, reliance was placed on TCR beta sequences and their occurrence across donors. An earlier analysis of nearly 600 of the donors applied high-throughput TCR beta sequencing to assess whether each TCR beta V gene segment acted as functional or pseudogenic. Alongside the repertoire data, information on donor age, sex, ethnicity and CMV serostatus was compiled. A later genetic analysis took genome-wide SNP genotypes for 398 of the 666 donors and used that subset as a discovery cohort. Every discovery cohort repertoire had been produced on one sequencing platform. HLA typing included class I and class II loci at four-digit resolution. Typing coverage differed by locus: A, B, C, DRB1 and DQB1 were typed in roughly 620-640 donors, DQA1 in around 500, DPA1 in some 600, and DPB1 in 400 to 480. Five DR-DQ haplotypes were handled as single units for association and clustering because linkage in the cohort was strong. Among about 360 genotyped donors of the cohort, an average of approximately 230,000 unique TCR beta nucleotide sequences were sequenced per donor, roughly 20% of them non-productive.

CDR1 SGHRS and CDR2 YFSETQ are derived from the germline V gene. V was cut back by 6 bases and J by 5 bases, leaving a gap of 17 bases between them. The CDR3 spans 14 residues, from the cysteine through the phenylalanine. Of the read, only the CDR3 DNA is kept; its 42 bases are in frame from base 1. Note on this clone: The target of this receptor is not known. Base qualities were left out, and no much larger clone turns up one base away.

Libraries were built with the immunoSEQ multiplex PCR assay. For the multiplex PCR, a mixture combining 60 forward primers for TCR Vbeta segments and 13 reverse primers for TCR Jbeta segments was used. Amplification of the CDR3 region of rearranged TCR beta genes was performed with a multiplex PCR assay on genomic DNA. The Illumina HiSeq System was used to sequence the amplified TCR beta libraries as 87-base-pair reads. In the paper's pipeline: A later analysis counted about 80 million unique TCR beta chains across the 600 to 850 repertoires, and 10 million to 12 million of these chains were shared by at least two donors. Raw reads were error-corrected and collapsed into unique sequences with a nearest-neighbor algorithm that merged closely related sequences to remove PCR and sequencing errors. Alignment of CDR3 sequences to IMGT reference sequences was used to assign V, D and J gene segments. Each retained sequence needed at least a six-nucleotide match to both a V gene segment and a J gene segment. Rearrangements were classified as productive when the CDR3 lacked stop codons and remained in frame with V and J, and all other rearrangements were classified as non-productive. Following IMGT convention, CDR3 was defined as the stretch from the second conserved V-encoded cysteine to the conserved J-encoded phenylalanine. In an earlier analysis of roughly 580 of the donors, sequences lacking an unambiguous match to a single V gene segment were excluded. In an earlier analysis of 587 of the donors, V segments were called functional above 56.7% productive rearrangements and were called segregating when the between-donor standard deviation exceeded 5%. A statistical classification framework was built for diagnosing cytomegalovirus status from the catalog of TCR beta chain sequences. A later analysis assigned V and J genes by comparing TCR nucleotide sequences with IMGT/GENE-DB human TR gene sequences. Using the TCRdist pipeline, a later analysis assigned CDR3 sequences along with most-parsimonious VDJ recombination scenarios. A later analysis defined each TCR beta chain by its CDR3 amino acid sequence plus V-gene family, and excluded reads lacking a unique V-gene family. To address suspected cross-contamination and a sequencing artifact, a later analysis removed around 600 highly shared, low-generation-probability nucleotide sequences. A later analysis calculated a clonal expansion index for each public chain from normalized within-repertoire ranks of inferred template counts. In a later analysis, generation probabilities were computed using a VDJ recombination model fitted to out-of-frame rearrangements, and the results were checked against IGoR. Hypergeometric tests were used in a later analysis to score TCR-TCR, TCR-HLA and TCR-CMV co-occurrence, with a repertoire-size bias correction applied to the TCR pairs. In a later analysis, false discovery rates were estimated by permuting HLA or CMV assignments 20 times. A later analysis grouped co-occurring TCRs with DBSCAN, adding TCRdist sequence similarity when clustering within HLA-allele-positive subsets. Repertoires with fewer than 30,000 or more than 120,000 public chains, plus five repertoires with anomalous nucleotide sharing, were excluded from co-occurrence clustering. What TCRdb holds here is the immuneACCESS table cut down to in-frame rearrangements. Part of the clones is not present; checked against another copy, under half of the missing clones reflect an unresolved V gene, and the others are unexplained. V and J calls and clone size are as listed in that table; D and trimming were resolved from the DNA. Present in this sample are 190,000 or so clones, about 85% of which were seen just once. The ten largest clones add up to 9.5% to 13% of the sample.

The investigation overall reported the following: Most TCR sequences were observed very rarely across donors, whereas some public TCRs were present in many individuals. Three of the identified cytomegalovirus-associated TCR beta chains were confirmed in vitro to be specific for cytomegalovirus antigens. The authors suggested that the approach could potentially be generalized to other disease states and immunological phenotypes. Only TCR beta chains were sequenced in this cohort, and the absence of alpha or paired-chain data limited detectable features. Because some donors lacked HLA typing at each locus, the association tests relied only on the typed subset. Linkage disequilibrium might explain the correlated functional status among segregating V segments, but an unknown experimental factor could not be excluded. A later analysis found that most CMV-associated TCR beta chains appeared HLA-restricted, with HLA associations seemingly driven largely by CMV exposure. The presence/absence analyses assumed that sequencing depth was roughly uniform across donors, and that assumption may not be true. In an earlier analysis of some 500 of the donors, most TCR beta V segments were observed in productive rearrangements about 87% or about 30% of the time, broadly matching IMGT annotations. The only immune exposure information available for the cohort was CMV serostatus. The study listed 164 TCR beta chains as associated with cytomegalovirus. A later genetic analysis reported fewer N-insertions in productive TCRs among donors in an Asian-associated ancestry cluster than the roughly 700-donor mean. In both the original and validation cohorts, the classifier was reported to diagnose cytomegalovirus status with high specificity and sensitivity. A later analysis associated around 16,000 TCR beta sequences with specific HLA alleles at a false discovery rate of 0.05. A later analysis reported that several top co-occurrence clusters appeared linked to parvovirus B19, influenza, CMV and Epstein-Barr virus. A later analysis found that TCR association rates varied across HLA loci, with DRB1 alleles showing the most associated TCRs and HLA-C alleles the fewest. A further reported finding was that TCR beta sequences accurately predicted the HLA-A and HLA-B alleles for most subjects in the first cohort. The earlier analysis of approximately 590 of the donors excluded over 15 rarely observed V segments, including chromosome 9 orphons, because counts were too low. In a later analysis, HLA-associated TCR beta chains were found to be more clonally expanded and to have lower generation probabilities than equally common non-associated chains. A group of highly shared sequence variants was considered likely to be a technical artifact of the sequencing pipeline. When HLA alleles, especially DR and DQ, strongly co-occurred, TCR associations were difficult to assign to individual alleles. Some IMGT-functional V segments, including TRBV6-2 and TRBV6-3, could not be told apart with the 87-base-pair reads, so those segments were excluded. A later genetic analysis associated a missense DCLRE1C variant with V-gene and J-gene trimming of TCR beta chains, and an independent cohort replicated the association.

The cohort was made up of around 720 healthy bone marrow donors. At the time of sampling, all cohort members were nominally healthy, though unrecorded immune exposures were likely present. The donor tested CMV seropositive, placing the donor among the 310 or so seropositive members of the cohort. A peripheral blood sample was provided by each donor, and peripheral blood mononuclear cells were used for TCR beta sequencing. Genomic DNA extraction from the blood cell samples was performed with the Qiagen DNeasy Blood Extraction Kit. The chain is assembled from TRBV5-1 and TRBJ2-5; a tentative D match to TRBD1 spans 6 bases. Sequencing used PBMCs. This receptor was taken from a woman aged 45-65 years in good health and CMV-seropositive. The CDR3 reads CASTGTYPGETQYF. The nucleotides read TGCGCCAGCACCGGGACATACCCAGGGGAGACCCAGTACTTC.